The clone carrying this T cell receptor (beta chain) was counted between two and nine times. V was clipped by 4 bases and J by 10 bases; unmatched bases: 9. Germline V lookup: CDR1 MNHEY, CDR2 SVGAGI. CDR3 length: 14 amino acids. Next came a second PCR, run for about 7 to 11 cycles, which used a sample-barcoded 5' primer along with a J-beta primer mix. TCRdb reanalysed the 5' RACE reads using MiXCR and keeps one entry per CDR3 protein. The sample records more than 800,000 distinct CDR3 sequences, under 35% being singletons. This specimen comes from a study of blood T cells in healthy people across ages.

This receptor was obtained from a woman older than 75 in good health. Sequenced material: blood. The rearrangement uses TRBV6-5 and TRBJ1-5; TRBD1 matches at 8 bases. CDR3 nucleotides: TGTGCCAGCAGTTCGGGACAGGACCGCTACCCCCAGCATTTT. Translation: CASSSGQDRYPQHF.